Given below is one TCR beta chain in context. Its cognate antigen is unknown. The sample originates from a study of blood T cells in healthy people across ages. Each sample gave at least 6.5 million isolated PBMCs. Whole-study findings and limits: A strong correlation was seen between TCR beta diversity and naive T cell percentage.

The germline CDR1 and CDR2 sequences are SGHRS and YFSETQ. Trimming took off 0 bases at V and 7 bases at J, with 14 bases between the two ends. The CDR3 length is 15 residues. A sample-barcoded 5' primer and a J-beta primer mix were used in a second PCR of about 7 to 12 cycles. TCRdb ran MiXCR on the 5' RACE reads and lists one entry per CDR3 protein. The data show hundreds of thousands of distinct CDR3 sequences, approximately 53% seen once. The sequence came from a man aged 35 to 55 in good health. The sequencing input was blood. This sequence joins TRBV5-1 and TRBJ2-4; D possibly corresponds to TRBD1 (6 bases). CDR3 in amino acids: CASSLAAQGFNIQYF. CDR3 sequence (DNA): TGCGCCAGCAGCTTGGCCGCCCAGGGGTTTAACATTCAGTACTTC.